The 32 T cell receptor beta chains presented below share a single source sample, sequenced in a study of cytomegalovirus exposure and HLA in healthy donors. PCR was performed using 60 Vbeta and 13 Jbeta primers. Assay: immunoSEQ multiplex PCR; the TCRdb copy retains only in-frame clones and omits some. The sample has a few hundred thousand clones; approximately 80% are singletons. Specimen: PBMCs. These receptors all stem from a girl aged 5 to 17 in good health and CMV-seronegative.

This sequence joins TRBV11-3 and TRBJ2-3; the D gene is possibly TRBD2 (6 bases). The CDR3 is made up of 16 amino acids. V lost 5 bases and J 2 bases, leaving 17 bases between the germline ends. Germline-derived CDR1 and CDR2 are SGHNT and YENEEA. CDR3: CASSKLRGSTTDTQYF. The DNA for the CDR3 is TGTGCCAGCAGCAAACTCCGGGGGTCTACCACAGATACGCAGTATTTT.

This rearrangement joins TRBV18 to TRBJ2-3; 9 bases fit TRBD1. Germline V gene lookup returns CDR1 KGHSH and CDR2 LQKENI. Trimming at V came to 4 bases and at J to 4 bases, leaving 9 bases not matched to a gene. This CDR3 spans 16 amino acids. The CDR3 DNA reads as TGTGCCAGCTCACAGACAGGGGGAATTTCGGCAGATACGCAGTATTTT. This translates into CASSQTGGISADTQYF.

This rearrangement joins TRBV13 to TRBJ1-6; tentatively, D is TRBD1 (6 bases). Trimming took 5 bases from V and 4 from J, leaving 21 bases between them. The CDR3 length is 18 residues. Germline V lookup: CDR1 PRHDT, CDR2 FYEKMQ (reference sequence). The CDR3 coding sequence is TGTGCCAGCAGCCGCCGGGACAAACAGAACTCTTATAATTCACCCCTCCACTTT. It specifies CASSRRDKQNSYNSPLHF.

The chain joins TRBV9 to TRBJ2-2; D gene unclear. This CDR3 spans 17 amino acids. V was trimmed by 0 bases and J by 4 bases, leaving 16 bases between them. Germline V gene lookup returns CDR1 SGDLS and CDR2 YYNGEE. The CDR3 DNA follows: TGTGCCAGCAGCGTAGAATCCAATCCCCCGGGCACCGGGGAGCTGTTTTTT. This sequence encodes CASSVESNPPGTGELFF.

The chain uses TRBV28 and TRBJ1-1, with TRBD1 as a possible D gene (6 bases). Deletions cut 5 bases from V and 1 base from J, with 11 bases between. Germline loops: CDR1 MDHEN, CDR2 SYDVKM. The CDR3 extends over 14 amino acids. The CDR3 protein is CASSIRTENTEAFF. CDR3 nucleotides: TGTGCCAGCAGTATCAGGACAGAGAACACTGAAGCTTTCTTT. Variable domain in full (rest from reference TRBV28 and TRBJ1-1): DVKVTQSSRYLVKRTGEKVFLECVQDMDHENMFWYRQDPGLGLRLIYFSYDVKMKEKGDIPEGYSVSREKKERFSLILESASTNQTSMYLCASSIRTENTEAFFGQGTRLTVV.

J is TRBJ2-1 and V is TRBV19, with 13 nucleotides matching TRBD2. Germline V CDR1 and CDR2: LNHDA, SQIVND (reference sequence). CDR3 length equals 18 residues. Trimming cost V 6 bases and J 0 bases; bases outside gene matches: 8. The CDR3: CASRTGTSGASSYNEQFF. CDR3 sequence (DNA): TGTGCCAGTAGAACCGGGACTAGCGGGGCGAGCTCCTACAATGAGCAGTTCTTC. The variable domain in full, with the rest retrieved from reference TRBV19 and TRBJ2-1, is DGGITQSPKYLFRKEGQNVTLSCEQNLNHDAMYWYRQDPGQGLRLIYYSQIVNDFQKGDIAEGYSVSREKKESFPLTVTSAQKNPTAFYLCASRTGTSGASSYNEQFFGPGTRLTVL.

This clone was seen more than once but under ten times. This chain's CDR3 is CASSRRVDQPQHF. CDR3 sequence (DNA): TGTGCCAGTAGTCGCAGGGTTGATCAGCCCCAGCATTTT. This chain uses TRBV19 with TRBJ1-5, with a possible D match to TRBD1 (5 bases). The CDR3 has 13 residues. From germline, CDR1 is LNHDA and CDR2 SQIVND (reference sequence). Trimming cost V 5 bases and J 5 bases, with 10 bases left between them.

This clone has just a few counts. The chain employs TRBV30 and TRBJ2-1, with a weak D call TRBD2 (5 bases). The CDR3 contains 14 residues. The V gene lost 1 base and the J gene lost 1 base, with 8 bases spanning the gap. The V gene's germline CDR1 is GTSNPN and CDR2 SVGIG (reference sequence). Here the CDR3 DNA reads TGTGCCTGGAGTGGGACTCTTTCCTACAATGAGCAGTTCTTC. This encodes CAWSGTLSYNEQFF. The entire variable domain, with the rest obtained from reference TRBV30 and TRBJ2-1, is as follows: SQTIHQWPATLVQPVGSPLSLECTVEGTSNPNLYWYRQAAGRGLQLLFYSVGIGQISSEVPQNLSASRPQDRQFILSSKKLLLSDSGFYLCAWSGTLSYNEQFFGPGTRLTVL.

The V gene is TRBV29-1, the J gene TRBJ1-1; D call uncertain. The CDR3 is 11 residues long. CDR1 and CDR2 (germline): SQVTM, ANQGSEA. The ends were cut back, 4 bases at V and 10 bases at J, with 13 bases in the middle. CDR3 sequence reads: CSVGFFTTAFF. The CDR3 DNA reads TGCAGCGTTGGGTTTTTTACTACAGCTTTCTTT.

The V gene is TRBV6-5, the J gene TRBJ1-1; D is unclear. V shed 2 bases and J shed 1 base, with 11 bases lying between them. CDR3 length: 15 residues. In germline, CDR1 is MNHEY, CDR2 SVGAGI. CDR3 region: CASSYQQARNTEAFF. DNA of the CDR3: TGTGCCAGCAGTTACCAGCAGGCGAGGAACACTGAAGCTTTCTTT.

The rearrangement joins TRBV7-2 to TRBJ2-4; D is perhaps TRBD1 (5 bases). This CDR3 spans 14 amino acids. V was pared by 5 bases and J by 3 bases, with 11 bases between. Germline-derived CDR1 and CDR2 are SGHTA and FQGNSA. CDR3 nucleotide sequence: TGTGCCAGCAGCCAAGACAGAGGCAAAAACATTCAGTACTTC. Translation gives CASSQDRGKNIQYF.

The chain joins TRBV7-9 to TRBJ2-3; D ambiguous. This CDR3 region has 14 residues. Germline-derived CDR1 and CDR2 are SEHNR and FQNEAQ (reference sequence). Deletions cut 5 bases from V and 5 bases from J, with 14 bases between. This CDR3 is CASSLYLSEDTQYF. CDR3 DNA: TGTGCCAGCAGCCTATACCTCTCCGAAGATACGCAGTATTTT.

The chain recombines TRBV30 with TRBJ1-2; 7 nucleotides line up with TRBD1. Germline CDR1 is GTSNPN and CDR2 is SVGIG (reference sequence). This CDR3 has 14 residues. V gave up 3 bases and J gave up 8 bases; unmatched junction bases: 12. CDR3 bases: TGTGCCTGGAGCGCATCCGGGAGGGGGCAAGGCTACACCTTC. Residues: CAWSASGRGQGYTF.

The genes are TRBV27 and TRBJ2-7, with D maybe TRBD2 (6 bases). The V end lost 3 bases, the J end lost 3 bases, and 12 bases lay between the germline ends. There are 14 residues in the CDR3. Germline V gene sequence: CDR1 MNHEY, CDR2 SMNVEV (reference sequence). CDR3 in amino acids: CASSFRGKGYEQYF. The CDR3 nucleotides read TGTGCCAGCAGTTTTCGGGGGAAAGGCTACGAGCAGTACTTC.

The gene calls are TRBV28 and TRBJ2-1; 10 bases line up with TRBD2. This CDR3 spans 15 amino acids. Germline V lookup: CDR1 MDHEN, CDR2 SYDVKM. V was pared by 5 bases and J by 4 bases, with 5 bases of the junction left unmatched. CDR3 nucleotides: TGTGCCAGCAGTACCGGGACTAGCGCATACAATGAGCAGTTCTTC. Translated, it gives CASSTGTSAYNEQFF.

The chain is built from TRBV28 and TRBJ2-6, with a tentative D call TRBD1 (5 bases). This CDR3 has 16 residues. CDR1 is MDHEN, CDR2 SYDVKM, per germline. Trimming shortened V by 7 bases and J by 1 base, and 14 bases separated the two germline ends. Here the CDR3 reads CASKSQGLSGANVLTF. The CDR3 DNA is TGTGCCAGCAAGTCTCAGGGCCTTTCTGGGGCCAACGTCCTGACTTTC.

The V gene is TRBV9, the J gene TRBJ2-2; 9 bases are a match to TRBD1. Losses at the gene ends were 2 bases for V and 5 bases for J; bases not matched to a gene: 7. CDR3 length: 16 amino acids. Germline V gene data show CDR1 as SGDLS and CDR2 as YYNGEE. The CDR3 region is CASSVRGTGPTGELFF. For the CDR3, the DNA is TGTGCCAGCAGCGTCCGGGGGACAGGGCCGACCGGGGAGCTGTTTTTT.

The rearrangement uses TRBV5-1 and TRBJ2-2, with D unclear. CDR1 and CDR2 (germline): SGHRS, YFSETQ. With 0 bases removed from V and 4 bases from J, the gap between germline ends came to 28 bases. CDR3 length equals 21 residues. CDR3: CASSLVWIIRGNLPPTGELFF. CDR3 nucleotides: TGCGCCAGCAGCTTGGTTTGGATTATTCGCGGCAACCTACCACCCACCGGGGAGCTGTTTTTT.

The chain carries TRBV15 and TRBJ1-5, with 9 positions matching TRBD1. The ends lost 5 bases at V and 4 bases at J; junction bases unmatched: 3. CDR3 length equals 14 residues. Germline V gene lookup returns CDR1 LNHNV and CDR2 YYDKDF (reference sequence). CDR3 sequence (DNA): TGTGCCACCAGCGGGGACAGGGAGAATCAGCCCCAGCATTTT. It codes for CATSGDRENQPQHF. The variable domain in full, with the rest retrieved from reference TRBV15 and TRBJ1-5, is DAMVIQNPRYQVTQFGKPVTLSCSQTLNHNVMYWYQQKSSQAPKLLFHYYDKDFNNEADTPDNFQSRRPNTSFCFLDIRSPGLGDTAMYLCATSGDRENQPQHFGDGTRLSIL.

The V gene is TRBV2, the J gene TRBJ1-2, with 9 bases identical to TRBD1. V dropped 4 bases and J dropped 2; count of bases not matched to a gene: 5. The CDR3 runs 15 residues. The germline V gene has CDR1 SNHLY and CDR2 FYNNEI. In nucleotides, the CDR3 is TGTGCCAGCAGTGCCGGGACAGGGCCAAACTATGGCTACACCTTC. Translated: CASSAGTGPNYGYTF.

The chain is built from TRBV5-4 and TRBJ1-2; D unresolved. There are 14 residues in the CDR3. Germline CDR1 reads SGHNT; CDR2 reads YYREEE (reference sequence). V lost 4 bases, J lost 5 bases, and 15 bases lay in between. This chain's CDR3 is CASSPGRERYGYTF. CDR3 nucleotides: TGTGCCAGCAGCCCCGGGAGGGAGAGGTATGGCTACACCTTC.

This clone was recorded only once. The J gene is TRBJ1-2, the V gene TRBV6-1; 7 bases line up with TRBD1. After removal of 5 bases from V and 7 bases from J, the junction contained 7 bases not matched to a gene. Per the germline V gene, CDR1 is MNHNS and CDR2 is SASEGT. The CDR3 covers 13 residues. In DNA form, the CDR3 reads TGTGCCAGCAGTCGGGACAGATACTCTGGCTACACCTTC. Protein: CASSRDRYSGYTF.

The rearrangement links TRBV18 to TRBJ1-1, with 7 positions matching TRBD1. The length of the CDR3 is 17 residues. J was trimmed by 1 base and V by 0 bases; bases with no gene match: 8. Per germline, CDR1 KGHSH and CDR2 LQKENI. In DNA form, the CDR3 reads TGTGCCAGCTCACCACCGAGGGACAGTCCCTGGAACACTGAAGCTTTCTTT. It codes for CASSPPRDSPWNTEAFF. The full variable domain, completed using reference TRBV18 and TRBJ1-1, is NAGVMQNPRHLVRRRGQEARLRCSPMKGHSHVYWYRQLPEEGLKFMVYLQKENIIDESGMPKERFSAEFPKEGPSILRIQQVVRGDSAAYFCASSPPRDSPWNTEAFFGQGTRLTVV.

CDR3 sequence: CASSPDEAVGSPLHF. CDR3 in DNA: TGTGCCAGCAGTCCAGATGAGGCAGTAGGTTCACCCCTCCACTTT. The chain couples TRBV25-1 to TRBJ1-6; D gene uncertain. This CDR3 spans 15 amino acids. Looked up from germline, CDR1 is MGHDK and CDR2 is SYGVNS. V shed 5 bases and J shed 9 bases, with 17 bases lying between them. Based on the CDR3 plus reference TRBV25-1 and TRBJ1-6, the full variable domain is EADIYQTPRYLVIGTGKKITLECSQTMGHDKMYWYQQDPGMELHLIHYSYGVNSTEKGDLSSESTVSRIRTEHFPLTLESARPSHTSQYLCASSPDEAVGSPLHFGNGTRLTVT.

The rearrangement joins TRBV4-1 to TRBJ1-1, with TRBD1 as a possible D gene (5 bases). This CDR3 has 16 amino acids. Germline V gene data show CDR1 as MGHRA and CDR2 as YSYEKL. V was cut by 1 base and J by 1 base, with 13 bases left in between. CDR3 bases: TGCGCCAGCAGCCAAGCGGGGGGTCGGGGGAACACTGAAGCTTTCTTT. Its protein product is CASSQAGGRGNTEAFF.

CDR3 amino acids: CASSYNFRGNSPLHF. CDR3 coding DNA: TGTGCCAGCAGTTACAATTTCCGGGGGAATTCACCCCTCCACTTT. V and J are TRBV6-5 and TRBJ1-6; D might be TRBD1 (5 bases). The CDR3 length is 15 residues. The V end lost 2 bases, the J end lost 7 bases, and 12 bases lay between the germline ends. Germline lookup yields CDR1 MNHEY and CDR2 SVGAGI.

The J gene is TRBJ2-7, the V gene TRBV2; TRBD1 aligns across 8 bases. This CDR3 is built from 14 residues. The V gene's germline CDR1 is SNHLY and CDR2 FYNNEI. After removal of 6 bases from V and 3 bases from J, the junction contained 7 bases not matched to a gene. This CDR3 is CASRTHGTGYEQYF. CDR3 coding DNA: TGTGCCAGCAGGACCCACGGGACAGGCTACGAGCAGTACTTC. The entire variable domain, with the rest obtained from reference TRBV2 and TRBJ2-7, is as follows: EPEVTQTPSHQVTQMGQEVILRCVPISNHLYFYWYRQILGQKVEFLVSFYNNEISEKSEIFDDQFSVERPDGSNFTLKIRSTKLEDSAMYFCASRTHGTGYEQYFGPGTRLTVT.

The chain couples TRBV15 to TRBJ1-4, with D perhaps matching TRBD1 (5 bases). The length of the CDR3 is 20 residues. Germline V gene data show CDR1 as LNHNV and CDR2 as YYDKDF (reference sequence). Trimming removed 0 bases at V and 3 bases at J, with 23 bases between. As DNA, the CDR3 is TGTGCCACCAGCAGAGATACACAGACGACAGCCAAAGGAGCTAATGAAAAACTGTTTTTT. It translates to CATSRDTQTTAKGANEKLFF.

The chain carries TRBV23-1 and TRBJ2-3; the match to TRBD2 covers 13 bases. TRBV23-1 is designated an ORF whose function remains uncertain. CDR3 length: 18 amino acids. J gave up 3 bases and V 7 bases, and 13 bases lay outside the gene matches. Here the CDR3 reads CASIAGTSGRAGTDTQYF. The CDR3 DNA reads as TGCGCCAGCATCGCAGGCACTAGCGGGAGGGCCGGGACAGATACGCAGTATTTT.

The count of this clone is one. V is TRBV6-5 and J is TRBJ2-2; 8 bases fit TRBD1. V lost 0 bases, J lost 5 bases, and 5 bases stayed unmatched. The germline gives CDR1 MNHEY, CDR2 SVGAGI. The CDR3 loop spans 16 amino acids. The chain's CDR3 is CASSYSPRTGTGELFF. DNA for the CDR3: TGTGCCAGCAGTTACTCTCCCCGGACAGGGACCGGGGAGCTGTTTTTT.

The rearrangement uses TRBV6-6 and TRBJ1-5, with D perhaps matching TRBD1 (5 bases). The CDR3 runs 16 residues. Germline CDR1 is MNHNY and CDR2 is SVGAGI (reference sequence). The V end lost 2 bases, the J end lost 5 bases, and 16 bases lay between the germline ends. The CDR3 reads CASSYGRGRVDQPQHF. Here the CDR3 DNA reads TGTGCCAGCAGTTACGGGCGGGGCCGCGTAGATCAGCCCCAGCATTTT.

The table lists this clone with a few counts. CDR3 loop: CASSQGGTHNQPQHF. The CDR3 coding sequence is TGCGCCAGCAGCCAAGGGGGGACACACAATCAGCCCCAGCATTTT. The J gene is TRBJ1-5, the V gene TRBV4-1; D perhaps matches TRBD1 (6 bases). This CDR3 is 15 amino acids long. Germline V lookup: CDR1 MGHRA, CDR2 YSYEKL. Trimming cost V 1 base and J 3 bases, with 10 bases left between them.